Sequencing of this T cell receptor beta chain was carried out in a study of early T cells in non-severe SARS-CoV-2 infection. The ends lost 11 bases at V and 3 bases at J; junction bases unmatched: 7. Germline V gives CDR1 MDHEN, CDR2 SYDVKM. This CDR3 has 13 residues. Turning to this clonotype: Its antigen remains unidentified.

Individual cDNA molecules were tagged with unique molecular identifiers. Each CDR3 protein is one row after TCRdb ran MiXCR on the 5' RACE reads. The top ten hold about 5% of the sample, which has tens of thousands of distinct CDR3 sequences, 12% seen once. General study results and limits: Lookups in VDJdb leaned toward anti-spike CD8 responses and missed private and CD4 specificities.

The material sequenced was whole blood. The clonotype comes from an adult who was a healthcare worker with PCR-confirmed SARS-CoV-2 infection or an uninfected control (not recorded which). The chain carries TRBV28 and TRBJ2-7, with 10 bases fitting TRBD2. The CDR3 spells CAGRTSGDYEQYF. DNA of the CDR3: TGTGCCGGTAGGACTAGCGGTGACTACGAGCAGTACTTC.